Listed below are T cell receptor beta chains from one sample, sequenced in a study of cytomegalovirus exposure and HLA in healthy donors. Assay used: immunoSEQ multiplex PCR; TCRdb lists only in-frame clones, some missing. The table includes over 150,000 clones, 70% to 90% detected once. The source material was PBMCs. The receptors derive from a woman aged 25 to 39 in good health and CMV-seropositive. The CDR3 runs from the conserved cysteine through the conserved F or W. The order of the fields is D gene, clone size, V gene, J gene, CDR3 DNA, CDR3 protein. The D gene is left open where the match is weak. The size entry is marked missing in some rows and otherwise reads once, few, many or a size class.

-	-	TRBV19	TRBJ1-2	TGTGCCAGTAGCTCTTCGCGGGGGCTTGGCTACACCTTC	CASSSSRGLGYTF
TRBD2	-	TRBV2	TRBJ2-7	TGTGCCAGCAGGGCCGATTGGGGGGGAGGCGAGCAGTACTTC	CASRADWGGGEQYF
TRBD1	-	TRBV5-4	TRBJ1-2	TGTGCCAGCAGCCCTAGGCGACAGGGGAACTATGGCTACACCTTC	CASSPRRQGNYGYTF
-	once	TRBV9	TRBJ2-1	TGTGCCAGCAGCGTAACTAGTAGGTACAATGAGCAGTTCTTC	CASSVTSRYNEQFF
TRBD2	-	TRBV7-2	TRBJ2-7	TGTGCCAGCAGTACTAAGCGGGGGCCCTACGAGCAGTACTTC	CASSTKRGPYEQYF
TRBD1	once	TRBV2	TRBJ2-1	TGTGCCAGCAATTTATTCAGGGGGCCCAACAATGAGCAGTTCTTC	CASNLFRGPNNEQFF
-	-	TRBV4-2	TRBJ2-1	TGTGCCAGCAGCCAAACCGACAGCCGCTCCTACAATGAGCAGTTCTTC	CASSQTDSRSYNEQFF
TRBD1	-	TRBV5-3	TRBJ1-3	TGTGCCAGAAGCTTGGGACAGGGGAATGCTATACTCTCTGGAAACACCATATATTTT	CARSLGQGNAILSGNTIYF
-	-	TRBV4-1	TRBJ1-5	TGCGCCAGCAGCCGCGGACAGACCAATCAGCCCCAGCATTTT	CASSRGQTNQPQHF
-	-	TRBV19	TRBJ1-2	TGTGCCAGTACCCCAGGGTACTATGGCTACACCTTC	CASTPGYYGYTF
-	few	TRBV7-2	TRBJ2-7	TGTGCCAGCAGCTTAGGCTGGTCAACCGGCGAGCAGTACTTC	CASSLGWSTGEQYF
TRBD2	-	TRBV5-6	TRBJ2-1	TGTGCCAGCAGCCTGAGCGGGGGACCCTACAATGAGCAGTTCTTC	CASSLSGGPYNEQFF
-	-	TRBV14	TRBJ2-7	TGTGCCAGCAGCCCTAGAAGGGGGAGCAGGGTAGGCTACGAGCAGTACTTC	CASSPRRGSRVGYEQYF
TRBD2	-	TRBV5-1	TRBJ2-5	TGCGCCAGCAGCCAGACTAGCGGGGGGGCCAGAGAGACCCAGTACTTC	CASSQTSGGARETQYF
TRBD2	-	TRBV7-9	TRBJ2-1	TGTGCCAGCAGCTTATCAAGTAGCGGGGGGGCCTGGGTCTTC	CASSLSSSGGAWVF
-	-	TRBV7-2	TRBJ2-3	TGTGCCAGCAGCTTTTGGGGGGTTGAGACAGATACGCAGTATTTT	CASSFWGVETDTQYF
-	-	TRBV2	TRBJ1-2	TGTGCCAGCAGTGAAGGGGAGGACGGCTACACCTTC	CASSEGEDGYTF
-	-	TRBV9	TRBJ2-1	TGTGCCAGCAGCGTTGAAGTAGCGGACCCTTACAATGAGCAGTTCTTC	CASSVEVADPYNEQFF
-	-	TRBV7-9	TRBJ2-5	TGTGCCAGCAGCAATCGGGACACCCAAGAGACCCAGTACTTC	CASSNRDTQETQYF
-	-	TRBV18	TRBJ1-1	TGTGCCAGCTCACCTTCGATGGGGCTGAACACTGAAGCTTTCTTT	CASSPSMGLNTEAFF
TRBD1	-	TRBV15	TRBJ2-7	TGTGCCACCAGTCTACAGGGGACGGGGCGGTACGAGCAGTACTTC	CATSLQGTGRYEQYF
-	-	TRBV7-6	TRBJ2-1	TGTGCCAGCAGCTTTAGAATGGGGGCGCTAGGGCAGGGCCGCTACAATGAGCAGTTCTTC	CASSFRMGALGQGRYNEQFF
-	few	TRBV9	TRBJ2-7	TGTAGTACAGGGCGGGCCTACGAGCAGTACTTC	CSTGRAYEQYF
TRBD2	-	TRBV12-5	TRBJ2-3	TGTGCTAGTGGTTTGGTACGGACTAGCGGGAGTCCGCCTAGCACAGATACGCAGTATTTT	CASGLVRTSGSPPSTDTQYF
-	-	TRBV19	TRBJ1-5	TGTGCCAGTAGTCTCAAAGGGGACTGGGGCAATCAGCCCCAGCATTTT	CASSLKGDWGNQPQHF
-	-	TRBV19	TRBJ2-7	TGTGCCAGTAGTCTTTACATGGGCGAGCAGTACTTC	CASSLYMGEQYF
-	few	TRBV5-1	TRBJ2-3	TGCGCCAGCAGCTTCGGTAGCACAGATACGCAGTATTTT	CASSFGSTDTQYF
TRBD1	-	TRBV10-3	TRBJ1-1	TGTGCCATCAGTGGGGACAGAAAACCGAGCACTGAAGCTTTCTTT	CAISGDRKPSTEAFF
TRBD1	-	TRBV4-3	TRBJ1-1	TGCGCCAGCAGCCTTGACAGGGGGACGGACACTGAAGCTTTCTTT	CASSLDRGTDTEAFF
-	-	TRBV5-1	TRBJ2-5	TGCGCCAGCAGCTTGGGAGTGCGGGAGACCCAGTACTTC	CASSLGVRETQYF
TRBD2	-	TRBV19	TRBJ2-2	TGTGCCAGTAGTATACCGGGGGGGGTAAACACCGGGGAGCTGTTTTTT	CASSIPGGVNTGELFF
-	few	TRBV6-5	TRBJ1-6	TGTGCCAGCAGTTACCGGACAGCCGCTAATTCACCCCTCCACTTT	CASSYRTAANSPLHF
TRBD1	-	TRBV6-1	TRBJ1-2	TGTGCCAGCAGTGAAAGTTTTGTAGGGGGCTCCTATGGCTACACCTTC	CASSESFVGGSYGYTF
TRBD1	-	TRBV6-6	TRBJ1-3	TGTGCCAGCAGTTACGGACAGGAAAACACCATATATTTT	CASSYGQENTIYF
-	once	TRBV28	TRBJ2-7	TGTGCCAGCAGGCCTGGGACACCCTACGAGCAGTACTTC	CASRPGTPYEQYF
-	-	TRBV4-3	TRBJ1-5	TGCGCCAGCAGCCAAGATGCGGTAAGCAATCAGCCCCAGCATTTT	CASSQDAVSNQPQHF
-	-	TRBV19	TRBJ2-7	TGTGCCAGTAGTATAGGGGCGGGGATACCCTACGAGCAGTACTTC	CASSIGAGIPYEQYF
-	-	TRBV7-9	TRBJ1-5	TGTGCCAGCAGCTTAGCCCTCGGGAGCGCGGGGCCCCAGCATTTT	CASSLALGSAGPQHF
-	-	TRBV19	TRBJ1-4	TGTGCCAGTAGTATGAAGGCGGGGCGAGAAGAAAAACTGTTTTTT	CASSMKAGREEKLFF
-	-	TRBV18	TRBJ2-5	TGTGCCAGCTCACCTCTGGGGGGCCAAGAGACCCAGTACTTC	CASSPLGGQETQYF
-	-	TRBV28	TRBJ1-5	TGTGCCAGCAGTTTCGGCAATCAGCCCCAGCATTTT	CASSFGNQPQHF
-	-	TRBV5-4	TRBJ2-6	TGTGCCAGCCCTTCTGGGGCCAACGTCCTGACTTTC	CASPSGANVLTF
-	-	TRBV28	TRBJ1-4	TGTGCCAGCAGTTTACGACAGGCGGATGAAAAACTGTTTTTT	CASSLRQADEKLFF
TRBD1	-	TRBV7-9	TRBJ1-2	TGTGCCAGCAGCTTAAGGGACAGTTCTTATGGCTACACCTTC	CASSLRDSSYGYTF
-	-	TRBV10-3	TRBJ1-1	TGTGCCAGTAGTCCCGGGACTGAAGCTTTCTTT	CASSPGTEAFF
TRBD2	-	TRBV9	TRBJ2-5	TGTGCCAGCAGCGATAGCGGGGTGGGGGAGCAGTACTTC	CASSDSGVGEQYF
TRBD2	-	TRBV4-1	TRBJ2-1	TGCGCCAGCAGCCAAGATCTGTGGCTAGCGGCGGACAATGAGCAGTTCTTC	CASSQDLWLAADNEQFF